Below, one T cell receptor beta chain is given with its context. TCRdb's copy holds only in-frame clones and misses some; the assay was immunoSEQ multiplex PCR. The data show some 100,000 clones, with approximately 94% seen just once and about 1.3% held by the top ten. These data originate in a study of T cell changes during pregnancy in multiple sclerosis. The sequence derives from a female donor with multiple sclerosis, enrolled in a pregnancy study. The sequencing here drew on peripheral blood, taken in the second trimester of pregnancy.

CDR3 in DNA: TGCGCCAGCAGCTTGGGACAGTACACCGGGGAGCTGTTTTTT. It codes for CASSLGQYTGELFF. The chain uses TRBV5-1 and TRBJ2-2; D may be TRBD1 (5 bases). The CDR3 loop spans 14 amino acids. Germline-derived CDR1 and CDR2 are SGHRS and YFSETQ. Between the trimmed V and J ends, which lost 0 bases and 3 bases, there was a span of 6 bases.